This TCR beta chain was profiled in a study of T cell responses to AZD1222 COVID-19 vaccine. Overall study: Second doses at about 4 or about 12 weeks were pooled.

Germline CDR1 reads MRHNA; CDR2 reads SNTAGT. The length of the CDR3 is 17 residues. V trimming: 0 bases; J trimming: 3 bases; junction bases outside the gene matches: 9. Note on this clone: Its antigen is unknown.

General study findings and limits: Repertoires were collected only later (after the peak T cell response had occurred). Donors in the cohort were predominantly white British and more often female, and clonal diversity was possibly underestimated.

Data came from immunoSEQ multiplex PCR; TCRdb stores just in-frame clones and leaves some out. The sample lists fewer than 150,000 clones; about 88% were seen once. The TCR originated in an adult in good health. Material: peripheral blood, obtained on day 0 of AZD1222 vaccination. The rearrangement uses TRBV6-4 and TRBJ2-3; 7 positions agree with TRBD1. In nucleotides, the CDR3 is TGTGCCAGCAGTGACTCGACGTCAGGGGGTGGGACAGATACGCAGTATTTT. The encoded protein is CASSDSTSGGGTDTQYF.